This is a list of T cell receptor beta chains from one sample in a study of T cell responses to AZD1222 COVID-19 vaccine. Libraries were prepared by immunoSEQ multiplex PCR; TCRdb keeps only in-frame clonotypes and omits some of them. The sample gives 90,000 to 120,000 clones, just over 85% of which show up once; approximately 3% is in the top ten. Source: peripheral blood, taken on day 0 of AZD1222 vaccination. The receptors stem from an adult in good health. The CDR3 runs from the conserved cysteine through the conserved F or W. A D gene is named only where the DNA matches it firmly. The size entry is marked missing in some rows and otherwise reads once, few, many or a size class.

>TRBV6-5|-|TRBJ1-2|-
CASDSDFHGYTF
TGTGCCAGCGACTCAGATTTCCATGGCTACACCTTC
>TRBV24-1|TRBD2|TRBJ2-3|-
CATSLPGTSGDTQYF
TGTGCCACCTCTTTGCCCGGGACTAGCGGAGATACGCAGTATTTT
>TRBV7-2|-|TRBJ1-4|once
CASSLGIQPTNEKLFF
TGTGCCAGCAGCTTAGGCATTCAGCCCACTAATGAAAAACTGTTTTTT
>TRBV28|-|TRBJ2-7|-
CASSHLWGTEPYEQYF
TGTGCCAGCAGCCATTTGTGGGGTACAGAGCCCTACGAGCAGTACTTC
>TRBV5-4|-|TRBJ1-4|-
CASSPPGGGEKLFF
TGTGCCAGCAGCCCACCCGGTGGGGGTGAAAAACTGTTTTTT
>TRBV19|-|TRBJ1-5|-
CASSVRLWGEPQHF
TGTGCCAGTAGTGTCCGGTTGTGGGGAGAGCCCCAGCATTTT
>TRBV5-6|TRBD1|TRBJ1-2|-
CASRSTGGYGSGYTF
TGTGCCAGCAGATCGACAGGGGGCTATGGCAGTGGCTACACCTTC
>TRBV6-6|TRBD1|TRBJ1-2|-
CASTPRQGPYGYTF
TGTGCCAGCACACCTCGACAGGGCCCCTATGGCTACACCTTC
>TRBV4-1|TRBD1|TRBJ1-1|once
CASSYRQGNTEAFF
TGCGCCAGCAGCTACCGACAGGGGAACACTGAAGCTTTCTTT
>TRBV6-5|-|TRBJ2-3|once
CASSPGFSTDTQYF
TGTGCCAGCAGTCCGGGGTTCAGCACAGATACGCAGTATTTT
>TRBV29-1|-|TRBJ2-6|-
CSVDSAGANVLTF
TGCAGCGTTGATAGTGCTGGGGCCAACGTCCTGACTTTC
>TRBV7-9|-|TRBJ2-6|-
CASSLPSGANVLTF
TGTGCCAGCAGCTTACCGTCCGGGGCCAACGTCCTGACTTTC
>TRBV11-2|TRBD1|TRBJ2-7|-
CASSLVRRDRVGHEQYF
TGTGCCAGCAGCCTTGTCCGCCGGGACAGGGTGGGACACGAGCAGTACTTC
>TRBV6-5|-|TRBJ1-1|few
CASSYSPGLNTEAFF
TGTGCCAGCAGTTACTCCCCAGGCCTGAACACTGAAGCTTTCTTT
>TRBV30|-|TRBJ1-2|-
CAWGARRGRYGYTF
TGTGCCTGGGGGGCCCGGCGAGGTAGATATGGCTACACCTTC
>TRBV5-4|-|TRBJ1-3|-
CASSLNADSGNTIYF
TGTGCCAGCAGCTTGAACGCAGACTCTGGAAACACCATATATTTT
>TRBV3-1/TRBV3-2|-|TRBJ1-1|-
CASSQAGVTEAFF
TGTGCCAGCAGCCAAGCGGGTGTAACTGAAGCTTTCTTT
>TRBV28|-|TRBJ1-2|-
CASSYTNYGYTF
TGTGCCAGCAGTTATACTAACTATGGCTACACCTTC
>TRBV6-5|-|TRBJ2-1|-
CASSLTGSQNEQFF
TGTGCCAGCAGTTTAACCGGGTCCCAAAATGAGCAGTTCTTC
>TRBV9|TRBD1|TRBJ1-6|-
CASSSGTDNSPLHF
TGTGCCAGCAGTTCCGGGACAGATAATTCACCCCTCCACTTT
>TRBV4-2|-|TRBJ1-1|-
CASSRGLQGNTEAFF
TGTGCCAGCAGCCGTGGGCTGCAGGGGAACACTGAAGCTTTCTTT
>TRBV5-4|-|TRBJ1-1|-
CASSHKQGIVVDGFF
TGTGCCAGCAGCCACAAACAGGGAATAGTGGTGGACGGTTTCTTT
>TRBV14|-|TRBJ2-2|-
CASSQDRQSTGELFF
TGTGCCAGCAGCCAAGATAGGCAGTCCACCGGGGAGCTGTTTTTT
>TRBV11-2|-|TRBJ1-1|-
CASSIQMDRNTEAFF
TGTGCCAGCAGCATTCAGATGGACAGGAACACTGAAGCTTTCTTT
>TRBV19|-|TRBJ1-5|few
CASSGGNSHSNQPQHF
TGTGCCAGTAGTGGAGGGAATAGCCATAGCAATCAGCCCCAGCATTTT
>TRBV27|TRBD2|TRBJ2-3|-
CASSFTSGGPDTQYF
TGTGCCAGCAGTTTTACTAGCGGGGGCCCAGATACGCAGTATTTT
>TRBV7-9|-|TRBJ1-1|-
CASSQIGRGEAFF
TGTGCCAGCAGTCAGATAGGGCGGGGTGAAGCTTTCTTT
>TRBV6-5|TRBD1|TRBJ1-5|-
CASSSSRTGRGPQHF
TGTGCCAGCAGTTCCTCCCGGACAGGGAGGGGGCCCCAGCATTTT
>TRBV27|TRBD1|TRBJ1-1|-
CASSLTPGGASGTEAFF
TGTGCCAGCAGTTTAACGCCAGGGGGCGCTTCGGGCACTGAAGCTTTCTTT
>TRBV7-2|TRBD2|TRBJ2-2|-
CASSPGGAGGELFF
TGTGCCAGCAGCCCCGGGGGGGCCGGCGGGGAGCTGTTTTTT
>TRBV9|-|TRBJ2-5|once
CASSVQGGLETQYF
TGTGCCAGCAGCGTACAGGGGGGGTTAGAGACCCAGTACTTC